The source of this T cell receptor (beta chain) is a study of graft-versus-host responses after intestinal transplantation. At the level of the study: Once they had received anti-thymocyte globulin induction, all recipients took tacrolimus and steroids for around 3 years. Study observations and caveats: HvG clone declines early post-transplant were associated with peak circulating GvH levels. GvH clones turned up in recipient marrow; some had shown up first in ileum or blood.

This table comes from immunoSEQ multiplex PCR, and its TCRdb copy is limited to in-frame clones, with some not included. The data show under 95,000 clones, roughly four fifths seen once. In this sample, this clone turned up once. Antigen specificity is unknown. CDR1 SNHLY and CDR2 FYNNEI come from the germline V gene. The CDR3 spans 14 residues. Trimming cost V 6 bases and J 4 bases, with 16 bases left between them. Material: unstimulated CD4+ T cells sorted from spleen or lymph node cells, obtained before intestinal transplant. The chain recombines TRBV2 with TRBJ2-7, with D possibly being TRBD2 (6 bases). This TCR was sampled from a human donor who received an intestinal transplant. The CDR3 sequence is CASRGTGARYEQYF. DNA of the CDR3: TGTGCCAGCAGGGGGACGGGAGCGAGGTACGAGCAGTACTTC.